These 14 T cell receptor beta chains share one sample of origin, sequenced in a study of regulatory T cells in long-lasting Graves disease. Indicated time point: newly diagnosed GD, antithyroid drugs for less than 3 months. Preparation of the TCR library used RNA extracted from PBMCs. CDR3 regions were amplified by Arm-PCR using iRepertoire HTBI primers to build TCR beta libraries. MiXCR, applied by TCRdb to the multiplex PCR reads, yields one record per CDR3 protein. The sample consists of 300,000 to 400,000 distinct CDR3 sequences, 18% of them appearing once. This sample comprised peripheral blood mononuclear cells (PBMCs), obtained at new diagnosis, from a patient treated with antithyroid drugs. Receptor source: a female donor with Graves disease.

The sample holds a few counts of this clonotype. A much larger clone is a single base away; this may be a read error. The rearrangement joins TRBV28 to TRBJ2-5, with a possible D match to TRBD1 (6 bases). This CDR3 contains 13 residues. Germline CDR1 MDHEN, CDR2 SYDVKM. CDR3 region: CASSSDSQGTQYF. The CDR3 coding sequence is TGTGCCAGCAGTTCGGACAGCCAAGGGACCCAGTACTTC.

This clonotype was counted many times. This chain uses TRBV2 with TRBJ1-4; no clear D. The V end lost 7 bases, the J end lost 8 bases, and 14 bases lay between the germline ends. CDR3 size: 13 residues. Looked up from germline, CDR1 is SNHLY and CDR2 is FYNNEI. CDR3 sequence: CASNTAPREKLFF. The CDR3 nucleotides are TGTGCCAGCAATACGGCCCCTAGGGAAAAACTGTTTTTT.

V gene TRBV20-1 combines with J gene TRBJ1-1; D is possibly TRBD1 (6 bases). This CDR3 region has 14 residues. Trimming left V 3 bases short and J 0 bases short, with 11 bases between. Germline V gene sequence: CDR1 DFQATT, CDR2 SNEGSKA (reference sequence). Written as DNA, the CDR3 is TGCAGTGCTAGTTGGGGGCTCGTGAACACTGAAGCTTTCTTT. This codes for CSASWGLVNTEAFF.

This clonotype was observed many times. V and J are TRBV30 and TRBJ2-7; TRBD1 is a possible D gene (6 bases). CDR1 is GTSNPN and CDR2 is SVGIG in the germline V gene (reference sequence). The germline V and J ends were trimmed by 2 bases and 2 bases, with 16 bases remaining between them. This CDR3 contains 15 residues. This CDR3 is CAWSPPGHLAYEQYF. The CDR3, as DNA: TGTGCCTGGAGTCCCCCGGGACACCTCGCCTACGAGCAGTACTTC.

This clonotype has more than one count but fewer than ten. CDR3 in amino acids: CASSLVGLATNEKLFF. The CDR3 region has the DNA TGCGCCAGCAGCTTGGTGGGACTTGCAACTAATGAAAAACTGTTTTTT. This chain links TRBV5-1 with TRBJ1-4; D is possibly TRBD1 (5 bases). Trimming removed 0 bases at V and 0 bases at J, with 9 bases between. The germline gives CDR1 SGHRS, CDR2 YFSETQ. The CDR3 runs 16 residues.

This clonotype has ten or more counts. The chain is built from TRBV6-1 and TRBJ2-6; no clear D. V was cut by 8 bases and J by 0 bases, with 5 bases left in between. CDR1 is MNHNS and CDR2 is SASEGT in the germline V gene. The CDR3 has 13 residues. In nucleotides, the CDR3 is TGTGCCAGCGAAGACTCTGGGGCCAACGTCCTGACTTTC. Protein product: CASEDSGANVLTF.

This clonotype has a count of ten or more. The V and J genes are TRBV28 and TRBJ2-5; 10 bases are shared with TRBD2. The CDR3 is 22 amino acids. The ends lost 5 bases at V and 3 bases at J; junction bases unmatched: 27. Germline values: CDR1 MDHEN, CDR2 SYDVKM. This chain's CDR3 is CASSATGIGTSEILGVKETQYF. CDR3 nucleotides: TGTGCCAGCAGTGCCACTGGGATCGGGACTAGCGAGATCCTAGGTGTTAAAGAGACCCAGTACTTC. Full variable domain (remainder filled in from reference TRBV28 and TRBJ2-5): DVKVTQSSRYLVKRTGEKVFLECVQDMDHENMFWYRQDPGLGLRLIYFSYDVKMKEKGDIPEGYSVSREKKERFSLILESASTNQTSMYLCASSATGIGTSEILGVKETQYFGPGTRLLVL.

This clonotype has at least ten counts. The V gene is TRBV3-1, the J gene TRBJ1-6; D possibly corresponds to TRBD1 (5 bases). Germline V lookup: CDR1 LGHDT, CDR2 YNNKEL (reference sequence). The V end was cut by 3 bases, the J end by 10 bases, with 13 bases between. The CDR3 has 14 residues. The CDR3 spells CASSHWEGNSPLHF. The CDR3 region has the DNA TGTGCCAGCAGCCATTGGGAGGGGAACTCACCCCTCCACTTT.

The chain carries TRBV27 and TRBJ2-3, with TRBD2 matching 9 bases. Germline assignment: CDR1 MNHEY and CDR2 SMNVEV (reference sequence). This CDR3 is built from 13 residues. J gave up 6 bases and V 11 bases, and 9 bases lay outside the gene matches. The CDR3 DNA sequence: TGTGCCGCGGGGGGGGGGCCCCAGGATACGCAGTATTTT. Its translation: CAAGGGPQDTQYF.

This clonotype was picked up many times. J is TRBJ2-1 and V is TRBV9, with 10 bases aligning to TRBD1. The CDR3 runs to 18 residues. Per germline, CDR1 SGDLS and CDR2 YYNGEE. V was pared by 0 bases and J by 3 bases, with 9 bases of the junction left unmatched. CDR3 bases: TGTGCCAGCAGCGTAGGGTATCGAGGGACAGGGGTCTACAATGAGCAGTTCTTC. Translation: CASSVGYRGTGVYNEQFF.

At least ten counts were recorded for this clonotype. The chain links TRBV7-9 to TRBJ1-2, with TRBD1 matching over 7 bases. CDR3 size: 16 residues. In germline, CDR1 is SEHNR, CDR2 FQNEAQ (reference sequence). Trimming cost V 5 bases and J 6 bases; bases outside gene matches: 15. The chain's CDR3 is CASSPPIFRQGDGYTF. For the CDR3, the DNA is TGTGCCAGCAGCCCACCGATATTTAGACAGGGCGATGGCTACACCTTC.

This clonotype was seen repeatedly, ten times or more. The chain is built from TRBV7-2 and TRBJ2-7, with D perhaps matching TRBD2 (5 bases). V was pared by 5 bases and J by 2 bases, with 16 bases between. The germline CDR1 and CDR2 sequences are SGHTA and FQGNSA. The CDR3 totals 15 residues. CDR3 sequence: CASSPLSEIPYEQYF. CDR3 DNA sequence: TGTGCCAGCAGCCCACTTAGCGAAATCCCCTACGAGCAGTACTTC.

Ten or more counts support this clonotype. V gene TRBV2 combines with J gene TRBJ2-2; TRBD2 aligns across 15 bases. V lost 6 bases and J lost 0; bases outside the gene matches: 20. The germline CDR1 and CDR2 sequences are SNHLY and FYNNEI. The CDR3 consists of 23 residues. This chain's CDR3 is CASSHTTPGLAGGQPSNTGELFF. For the CDR3, the DNA is TGTGCCAGCAGCCACACAACACCGGGACTAGCGGGAGGCCAGCCCTCGAACACCGGGGAGCTGTTTTTT.

This clonotype was seen at least ten times. The rearrangement uses TRBV15 and TRBJ2-1; TRBD2 matches 10 bases. The V gene end was trimmed by 5 bases and the J gene end by 10 bases; junction bases not matched to a gene: 17. Germline CDR1 LNHNV, CDR2 YYDKDF (reference sequence). There are 17 residues in the CDR3. The CDR3 sequence is CATSSIPGTSVRYEQFF. In nucleotides, the CDR3 is TGTGCCACCAGCTCCATACCCGGGACTAGCGTTAGGTACGAGCAGTTCTTC. Drawing the rest from reference TRBV15 and TRBJ2-1, the complete variable domain is DAMVIQNPRYQVTQFGKPVTLSCSQTLNHNVMYWYQQKSSQAPKLLFHYYDKDFNNEADTPDNFQSRRPNTSFCFLDIRSPGLGDTAMYLCATSSIPGTSVRYEQFFGPGTRLTVL.